Detailed here is one TCR beta chain. The PCR contained 60 Vbeta and 13 Jbeta primers. Sequencing was performed with immunoSEQ multiplex PCR; in TCRdb, only in-frame clones are kept and a portion is missing. Among approximately 200,000 clones listed, around 85% were seen once. CDR3 length equals 14 residues. Germline-derived CDR1 and CDR2 are SGHDT and YYEEEE. Trimming left V 4 bases short and J 0 bases short, with 10 bases between. The data derive from a study of cytomegalovirus exposure and HLA in healthy donors. The sequence was collected from a girl aged 2 to 10 in good health and CMV-seronegative. The chain uses TRBV5-6 and TRBJ2-5, with D possibly matching TRBD1 (6 bases). Material: PBMCs. DNA of the CDR3: TGTGCCAGCAGCCGAACAGGGTACCAAGAGACCCAGTACTTC. Its protein product is CASSRTGYQETQYF. The full variable domain, rest sourced from reference TRBV5-6 and TRBJ2-5, is DAGVTQSPTHLIKTRGQQVTLRCSPKSGHDTVSWYQQALGQGPQFIFQYYEEEERQRGNFPDRFSGHQFPNYSSELNVNALLLGDSALYLCASSRTGYQETQYFGPGTRLLVL.